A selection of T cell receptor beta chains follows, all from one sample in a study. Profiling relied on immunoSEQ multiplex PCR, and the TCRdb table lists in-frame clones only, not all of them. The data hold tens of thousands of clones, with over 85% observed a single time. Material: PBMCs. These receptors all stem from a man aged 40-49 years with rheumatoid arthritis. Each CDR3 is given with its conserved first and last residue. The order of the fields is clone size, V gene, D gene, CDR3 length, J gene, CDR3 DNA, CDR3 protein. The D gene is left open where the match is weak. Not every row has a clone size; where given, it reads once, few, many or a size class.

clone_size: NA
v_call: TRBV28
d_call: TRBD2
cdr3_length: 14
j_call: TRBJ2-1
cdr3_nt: TGTGCCAGCAGTCATACGACTAGCGTAAATGAGCAGTTCTTC
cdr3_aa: CASSHTTSVNEQFF

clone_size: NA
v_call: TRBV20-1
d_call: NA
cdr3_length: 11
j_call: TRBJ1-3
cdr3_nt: TGCAGTGCTAGTCCCGGAAACACCATATATTTT
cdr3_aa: CSASPGNTIYF

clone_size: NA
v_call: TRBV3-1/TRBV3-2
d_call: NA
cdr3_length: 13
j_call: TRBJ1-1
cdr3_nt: TGTGCCAGCAGCGGGGGGCGCAGGACTGAAGCTTTCTTT
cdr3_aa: CASSGGRRTEAFF

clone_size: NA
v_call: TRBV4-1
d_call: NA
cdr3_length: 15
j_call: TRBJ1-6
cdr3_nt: TGCGCCAGCAGCCTACAGGGTCTTGCCCATTCACCCCTCCACTTT
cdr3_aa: CASSLQGLAHSPLHF

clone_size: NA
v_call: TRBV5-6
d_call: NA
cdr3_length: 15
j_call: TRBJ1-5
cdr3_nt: TGTGCCAGCAGCCACGGGACTTATAGCAATCAGCCCCAGCATTTT
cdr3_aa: CASSHGTYSNQPQHF

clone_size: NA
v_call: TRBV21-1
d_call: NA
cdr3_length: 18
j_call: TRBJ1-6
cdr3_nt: TGTGCCAGCAGCAGTGGGACAGGGAGAAGAGTTTATAATTCACCCCTCCACTTT
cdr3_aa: CASSSGTGRRVYNSPLHF

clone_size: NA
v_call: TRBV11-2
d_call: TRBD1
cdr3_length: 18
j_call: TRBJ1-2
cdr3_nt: TGTGCCAGCAGCTTAGATCGTAGTCTACAGGGGGCAAACTATGGCTACACCTTC
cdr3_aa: CASSLDRSLQGANYGYTF

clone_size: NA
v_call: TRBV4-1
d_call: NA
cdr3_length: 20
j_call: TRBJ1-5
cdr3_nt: TGCGCCAGCAGCCAAGAAATTTATAGGGGTAATATACGAGGGAATCAGCCCCAGCATTTT
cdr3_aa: CASSQEIYRGNIRGNQPQHF

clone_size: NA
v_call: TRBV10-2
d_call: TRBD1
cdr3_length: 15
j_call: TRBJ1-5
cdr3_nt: TGCGCCAGCAGCCGGACAGGGGGAAGCAATCAGCCCCAGCATTTT
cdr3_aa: CASSRTGGSNQPQHF

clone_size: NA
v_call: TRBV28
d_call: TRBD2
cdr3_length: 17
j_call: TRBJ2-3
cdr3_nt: TGTGCCAGCAGTAGTAACAGACTAGCGGGAGACACAGATACGCAGTATTTT
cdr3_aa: CASSSNRLAGDTDTQYF

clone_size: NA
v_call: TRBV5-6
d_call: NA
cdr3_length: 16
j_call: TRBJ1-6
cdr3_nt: TGTGCCAGCAGCTTGGCCTGGGACGCAAATAATTCACCCCTCCACTTT
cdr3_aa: CASSLAWDANNSPLHF

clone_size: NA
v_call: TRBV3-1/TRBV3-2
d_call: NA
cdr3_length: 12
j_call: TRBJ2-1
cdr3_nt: TGTGCCAGCAGCCCATTCTTGAATGAGCAGTTCTTC
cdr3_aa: CASSPFLNEQFF

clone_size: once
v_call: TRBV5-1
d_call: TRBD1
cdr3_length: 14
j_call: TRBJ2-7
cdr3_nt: TGCGCCAGCAGACGGGGACAGGGGCTATACGAGCAGTACTTC
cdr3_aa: CASRRGQGLYEQYF

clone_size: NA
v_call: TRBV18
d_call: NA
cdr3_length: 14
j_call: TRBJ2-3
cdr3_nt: TGTGCCAGCTCACCATGGGGGGCCACAGATACGCAGTATTTT
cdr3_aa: CASSPWGATDTQYF

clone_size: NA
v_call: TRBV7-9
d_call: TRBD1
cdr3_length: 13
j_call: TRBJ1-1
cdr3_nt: TGTGCCAGCAGCCCTACAGGGGGGACTGAAGCTTTCTTT
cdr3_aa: CASSPTGGTEAFF

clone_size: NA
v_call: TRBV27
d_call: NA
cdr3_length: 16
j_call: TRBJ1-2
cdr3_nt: TGTGCCAGCAGTTCCCGACTCCACATTTGGGTATATGGCTACACCTTC
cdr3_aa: CASSSRLHIWVYGYTF

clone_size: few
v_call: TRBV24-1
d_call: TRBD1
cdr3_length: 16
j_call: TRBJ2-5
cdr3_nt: TGTGCCACCAGTGATTTGCAAACAGGGGGCAGTGAGACCCAGTACTTC
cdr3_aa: CATSDLQTGGSETQYF

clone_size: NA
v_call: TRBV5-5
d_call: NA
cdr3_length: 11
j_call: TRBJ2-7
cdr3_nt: TGTGCCAGCAGCGAATCCTACGAGCAGTACTTC
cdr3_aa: CASSESYEQYF

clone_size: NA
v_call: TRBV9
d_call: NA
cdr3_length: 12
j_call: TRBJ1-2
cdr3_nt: TGTGCCAGCAGCGCACTAGTGGGTGGCTACACCTTC
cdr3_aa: CASSALVGGYTF

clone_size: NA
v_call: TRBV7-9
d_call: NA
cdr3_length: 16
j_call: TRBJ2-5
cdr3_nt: TGTGCCAGCAGCTTATGGGGACGGGAGAGTGAAGAGACCCAGTACTTC
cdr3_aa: CASSLWGRESEETQYF

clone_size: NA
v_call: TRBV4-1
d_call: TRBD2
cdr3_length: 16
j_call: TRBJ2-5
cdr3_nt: TGCGCCAGCAGCCAGGCGGGGGTTGGGGCCCAAGAGACCCAGTACTTC
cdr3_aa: CASSQAGVGAQETQYF

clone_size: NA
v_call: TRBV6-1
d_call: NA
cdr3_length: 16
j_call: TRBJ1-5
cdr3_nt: TGTGCCAGCAGTGATGGGGGGGGCGCGGGCAATCAGCCCCAGCATTTT
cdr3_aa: CASSDGGGAGNQPQHF

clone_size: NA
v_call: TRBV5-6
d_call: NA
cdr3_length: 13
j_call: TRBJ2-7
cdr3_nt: TGTGCCAGCAGCTGGGACCATTCCTACGAGCAGTACTTC
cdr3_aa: CASSWDHSYEQYF

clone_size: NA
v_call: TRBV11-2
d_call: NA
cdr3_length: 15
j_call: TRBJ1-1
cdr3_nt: TGTGCCAGCAGCTTAGTACTGACAGGAAGCACTGAAGCTTTCTTT
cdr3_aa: CASSLVLTGSTEAFF

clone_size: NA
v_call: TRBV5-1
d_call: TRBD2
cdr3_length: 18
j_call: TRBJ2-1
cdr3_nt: TGCGCCAGCAGCTTGGGGACTCTAGCGGGGGGCTCCTACAATGAGCAGTTCTTC
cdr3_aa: CASSLGTLAGGSYNEQFF

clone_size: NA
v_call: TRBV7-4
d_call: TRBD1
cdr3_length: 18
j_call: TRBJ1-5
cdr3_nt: TGTGCCAGCAGCTTAAAGGAAGTCGGACAGGGTGGTAATCAGCCCCAGCATTTT
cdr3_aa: CASSLKEVGQGGNQPQHF

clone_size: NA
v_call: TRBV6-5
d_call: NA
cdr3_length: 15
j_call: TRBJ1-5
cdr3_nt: TGTGCCAGCAGTTTGGACAGCCACTCGGATCAGCCCCAGCATTTT
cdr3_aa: CASSLDSHSDQPQHF

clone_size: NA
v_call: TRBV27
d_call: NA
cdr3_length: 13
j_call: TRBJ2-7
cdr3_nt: TGTGCCAGCAGTCCCTCCGGGTCGGACGAGCAGTACTTC
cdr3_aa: CASSPSGSDEQYF

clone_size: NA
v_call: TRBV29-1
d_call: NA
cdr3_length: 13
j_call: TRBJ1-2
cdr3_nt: TGCAGCGTTGTCTCCGGGAAACGCTATGGCTACACCTTC
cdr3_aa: CSVVSGKRYGYTF

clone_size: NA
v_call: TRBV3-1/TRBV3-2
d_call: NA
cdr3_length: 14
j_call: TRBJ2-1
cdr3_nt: TGTGCCAGCAGCCAATGGAGAGACTACAATGAGCAGTTCTTC
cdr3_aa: CASSQWRDYNEQFF

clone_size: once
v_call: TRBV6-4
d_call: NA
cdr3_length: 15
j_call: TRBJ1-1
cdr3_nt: TGTGCCAGCAGTGTCGGAATACAGGGAACCACTGAAGCTTTCTTT
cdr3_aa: CASSVGIQGTTEAFF

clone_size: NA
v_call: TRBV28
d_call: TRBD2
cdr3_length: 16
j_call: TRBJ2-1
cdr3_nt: TGTGCCAGCAGTTCCCCCGAGCGGGAGGGCGGGGGTGAGCAGTTCTTC
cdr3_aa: CASSSPEREGGGEQFF

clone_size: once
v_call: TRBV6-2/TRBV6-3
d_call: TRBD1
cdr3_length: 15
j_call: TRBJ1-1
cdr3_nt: TGTGCCAGCAGTCGCACACAGGGGGTGAACACTGAAGCTTTCTTT
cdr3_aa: CASSRTQGVNTEAFF

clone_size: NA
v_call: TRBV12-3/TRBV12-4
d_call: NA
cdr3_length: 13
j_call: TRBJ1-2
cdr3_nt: TGTGCCAGCCTCTCGACGGGTCCACGGGGCTACACCTTC
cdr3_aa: CASLSTGPRGYTF

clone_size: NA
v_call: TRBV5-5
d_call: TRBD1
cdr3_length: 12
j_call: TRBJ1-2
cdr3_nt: TGTGCCAGCAGCAGTCGGACAGGGGGCTACACCTTC
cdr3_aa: CASSSRTGGYTF

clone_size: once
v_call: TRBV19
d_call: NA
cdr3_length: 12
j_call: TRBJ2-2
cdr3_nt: TGTGCCAGTAGTATAATTACCGGGGAGCTGTTTTTT
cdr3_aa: CASSIITGELFF

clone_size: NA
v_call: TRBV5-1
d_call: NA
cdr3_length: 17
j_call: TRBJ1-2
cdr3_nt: TGCGCCAGCAGCTTGTCAGAGGGCCTCCTCCAAAACTATGGCTACACCTTC
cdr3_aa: CASSLSEGLLQNYGYTF